The 27 T cell receptor beta chains below were found in one sample sequenced in a study of sequential checkpoint blockade in melanoma. TCRdb's copy holds only in-frame clones and misses some; the assay was immunoSEQ multiplex PCR. The sample gives approximately 12,000 clones, under 90% of which show up once; approximately 8% is in the top ten. The treatment here: randomized to nivolumab then ipilimumab (arm A) or the reverse (arm B). The sample here was CD8+ T cells sorted from blood (inferred from file names), taken from a patient given nivolumab and ipilimumab in sequence. The receptors come from a human donor with melanoma.

The V call is TRBV27, the J call TRBJ2-1; 8 bases agree with TRBD1. CDR1 is MNHEY and CDR2 is SMNVEV in the germline V gene (reference sequence). V lost 6 bases, J lost 7 bases, and 8 bases stayed unmatched. The CDR3 totals 14 residues. CDR3 coding DNA: TGTGCCAGCAGCCCTGGGACAGGAGAGAATGAGCAGTTCTTC. Residues: CASSPGTGENEQFF.

The chain recombines TRBV6-1 with TRBJ1-1; TRBD1 aligns across 7 bases. The CDR3 totals 14 residues. CDR1 is MNHNS and CDR2 is SASEGT in the germline V gene. The V gene end was trimmed by 1 base and the J gene end by 1 base; junction bases not matched to a gene: 0. The CDR3 here is CASSEGQGNTEAFF. The CDR3 nucleotides read TGTGCCAGCAGTGAAGGACAGGGGAACACTGAAGCTTTCTTT.

The gene calls are TRBV4-1 and TRBJ2-7; 8 bases agree with TRBD1. Germline CDR1 reads MGHRA; CDR2 reads YSYEKL. The CDR3 sequence is 16 residues long. Trimming removed 0 bases from V and 3 bases from J; junction bases left unmatched: 7. CDR3 nucleotides: TGCGCCAGCAGCCAAGAAAATTCCGACAGGGGCTACGAGCAGTACTTC. Amino acid sequence: CASSQENSDRGYEQYF.

This chain joins TRBV28 and TRBJ1-1; TRBD1 matches at 7 bases. This CDR3 contains 17 residues. In germline, CDR1 is MDHEN, CDR2 SYDVKM. Trimming at V came to 4 bases and at J to 1 base, leaving 12 bases not matched to a gene. CDR3 DNA: TGTGCCAGCAGTTCCCCTGAGGAGGGGGCATGGAACACTGAAGCTTTCTTT. Amino acids: CASSSPEEGAWNTEAFF.

Points on this clone: The same CDR3 can be traced to other DNA sequences in this sample. The V call is TRBV18, the J call TRBJ2-5; a weak D match, TRBD1 (5 bases). CDR1 KGHSH and CDR2 LQKENI come from the germline V gene. The ends were cut back, 3 bases at V and 3 bases at J, with 8 bases in the middle. The CDR3 consists of 13 residues. The CDR3 DNA reads as TGTGCCAGCTCACCTTGGGGCGAAGAGACCCAGTACTTC. Its protein is CASSPWGEETQYF.

The V and J genes are TRBV7-7 and TRBJ2-7, with 8 bases identical to TRBD2. The length of the CDR3 is 15 residues. Germline V CDR1 and CDR2: SSHAT, FNYEAQ (reference sequence). The V and J ends lost 4 bases and 4 bases, in that order; junction bases with no gene match: 9. CDR3 in DNA: TGTGCCAGCAGCTCCGGGAGGGCTCTCGATTACGAGCAGTACTTC. This codes for CASSSGRALDYEQYF.

The rearrangement links TRBV11-2 to TRBJ2-3; 9 nucleotides agree with TRBD2. The germline V gene encodes CDR1 SGHAT and CDR2 FQNNGV. J was trimmed by 1 base and V by 0 bases; bases with no gene match: 8. This CDR3 is built from 18 residues. The CDR3, as DNA: TGTGCCAGCAGCTTAGATCATTGGGGACTAGCAGGCACAGATACGCAGTATTTT. Translated: CASSLDHWGLAGTDTQYF. Looking up the rest from reference TRBV11-2 and TRBJ2-3 gives the full variable domain: EAGVAQSPRYKIIEKRQSVAFWCNPISGHATLYWYQQILGQGPKLLIQFQNNGVVDDSQLPKDRFSAERLKGVDSTLKIQPAKLEDSAVYLCASSLDHWGLAGTDTQYFGPGTRLTVL.

The chain carries TRBV27 and TRBJ2-7, with D possibly matching TRBD2 (6 bases). The ends were cut back, 6 bases at V and 4 bases at J, with 19 bases in the middle. There are 15 residues in the CDR3. Germline V gene sequence: CDR1 MNHEY, CDR2 SMNVEV (reference sequence). As DNA, the CDR3 is TGTGCCAGCAGGTTAGGTGGGAGCGGGTCTTACGAGCAGTACTTC. It specifies CASRLGGSGSYEQYF.

The V gene is TRBV27, the J gene TRBJ2-5; 12 bases align to TRBD2. The CDR3 contains 15 residues. Germline V gene lookup returns CDR1 MNHEY and CDR2 SMNVEV (reference sequence). The trim removed 0 bases at V and 4 bases at J, leaving 0 bases unmatched. CDR3 sequence (DNA): TGTGCCAGCAGTTTATCGGGACTAGCGGGAGAGACCCAGTACTTC. Residues: CASSLSGLAGETQYF.

This chain connects TRBV10-1 to TRBJ1-1; 8 nucleotides align to TRBD1. There are 13 residues in the CDR3. The germline V gene has CDR1 WNHNN and CDR2 SYGVQD (reference sequence). After removal of 4 bases from V and 7 bases from J, the junction contained 5 bases not matched to a gene. CDR3 protein: CASSGETGGEAFF. Here the CDR3 DNA reads TGCGCCAGCAGTGGGGAAACAGGGGGTGAAGCTTTCTTT.

The J gene is TRBJ2-7, the V gene TRBV28, with 7 bases aligning to TRBD1. The CDR3 totals 15 residues. Germline assignment: CDR1 MDHEN and CDR2 SYDVKM. V shed 5 bases, J shed 6 bases, and the junction held 13 bases outside the gene matches. The CDR3 sequence: CASSPQGLQGSEQYF. The CDR3 nucleotides read TGTGCCAGCAGTCCCCAGGGCTTACAGGGGAGCGAGCAGTACTTC.

The J gene is TRBJ2-5, the V gene TRBV4-1, with 8 bases aligning to TRBD1. The J call is uncertain, as TRBJ2-7 better fits the DNA end. This CDR3 region has 16 residues. Germline V gene lookup returns CDR1 MGHRA and CDR2 YSYEKL. The CDR3 reads CASSQESTGVSYEQYF. In DNA form, the CDR3 reads TGCGCCAGCAGCCAAGAGTCGACAGGGGTCTCCTACGAGCAGTACTTC.

The V and J genes are TRBV19 and TRBJ2-7; TRBD1 agrees at 8 bases. Germline CDR1 is LNHDA and CDR2 is SQIVND (reference sequence). Trimming took 3 bases from V and 2 from J; bases not matched to a gene: 6. The CDR3 runs 15 residues. CDR3 in DNA: TGTGCCAGTAGTATTGGAGCAGGGGGCCCCTACGAGCAGTACTTC. It encodes CASSIGAGGPYEQYF.

The chain has TRBV4-1 and TRBJ2-5, with D possibly being TRBD1 (6 bases). Germline V gene sequence: CDR1 MGHRA, CDR2 YSYEKL. V was shortened by 1 base and J by 0 bases, with 12 bases between the two germline ends. The CDR3 is 16 amino acids. CDR3 loop: CASSQGNNRDQETQYF. The CDR3 DNA follows: TGCGCCAGCAGCCAAGGGAATAACAGGGACCAAGAGACCCAGTACTTC.

The chain combines TRBV25-1 with TRBJ2-1, with a weak D call TRBD2 (6 bases). The CDR3 is 16 amino acids. V shed 3 bases and J shed 6 bases, with 18 bases lying between them. In germline, CDR1 is MGHDK, CDR2 SYGVNS. The CDR3 DNA reads as TGTGCCAGCAGTGATCTGGACTGGGAGGTTCCCAATGAGCAGTTCTTC. Its protein product is CASSDLDWEVPNEQFF.

The chain recombines TRBV4-1 with TRBJ2-7; 10 positions agree with TRBD2. In germline, CDR1 is MGHRA, CDR2 YSYEKL. This CDR3 region has 14 residues. With 2 bases clipped from V and 2 bases from J, the junction kept 0 bases outside the gene matches. CDR3 bases: TGCGCCAGCAGCCAACTAGCGGGAGCCTACGAGCAGTACTTC. Translated, it gives CASSQLAGAYEQYF.

The gene calls are TRBV7-9 and TRBJ1-2; TRBD1 might be the D (5 bases). The CDR3 length is 14 residues. CDR1 and CDR2 from the germline V gene are SEHNR and FQNEAQ (reference sequence). The V end lost 0 bases, the J end lost 4 bases, and 9 bases lay between the germline ends. As DNA, the CDR3 is TGTGCCAGCAGCTTAGCGGACGGGGGCTATGGCTACACCTTC. Its protein is CASSLADGGYGYTF. The full variable domain, completed using reference TRBV7-9 and TRBJ1-2, is DTGVSQNPRHKITKRGQNVTFRCDPISEHNRLYWYRQTLGQGPEFLTYFQNEAQLEKSRLLSDRFSAERPKGSFSTLEIQRTEQGDSAMYLCASSLADGGYGYTFGSGTRLTVV.

V is TRBV7-8 and J is TRBJ1-1; the D gene is possibly TRBD1 (6 bases). Germline CDR1 SGHVS, CDR2 FQNEAQ. CDR3 length: 14 amino acids. The V and J ends lost 2 bases and 7 bases respectively, with 14 bases between them. The CDR3 protein is CASSLNREHNEAFF. The CDR3 nucleotides are TGTGCCAGCAGCTTAAACAGGGAACATAATGAAGCTTTCTTT.

The V call is TRBV19, the J call TRBJ1-2; D unresolved. The V gene lost 5 bases and the J gene lost 5 bases, with 6 bases spanning the gap. Germline V lookup: CDR1 LNHDA, CDR2 SQIVND (reference sequence). CDR3 length: 11 residues. The CDR3 coding sequence is TGTGCCAGTAGTGAGGGATATGGCTACACCTTC. Its translation: CASSEGYGYTF.

This clone has more than one count but fewer than ten. V gene TRBV9 combines with J gene TRBJ2-7, with TRBD2 as a possible D gene (5 bases). The CDR3 sequence is 14 residues long. Germline CDR1 reads SGDLS; CDR2 reads YYNGEE. V was trimmed by 0 bases and J by 2 bases, leaving 9 bases between them. This CDR3 is CASSVGSGTYEQYF. The CDR3 nucleotides read TGTGCCAGCAGCGTAGGTTCGGGGACCTACGAGCAGTACTTC.

The sample holds one count of this clone. V is TRBV4-1 and J is TRBJ2-1, with D possibly being TRBD2 (6 bases). V was clipped by 1 base and J by 0 bases, with 7 bases between them. CDR3 size: 15 residues. Germline CDR1 MGHRA, CDR2 YSYEKL. CDR3 amino acids: CASSQVGGSYNEQFF. The CDR3 DNA reads TGCGCCAGCAGCCAAGTCGGGGGCTCCTACAATGAGCAGTTCTTC.

The chain employs TRBV5-5 and TRBJ2-2; TRBD1 might be the D (6 bases). Germline CDR1 and CDR2: SGHKS and YYEKEE (reference sequence). CDR3 length: 15 amino acids. The V end was cut by 1 base, the J end by 1 base, with 8 bases between. The DNA for the CDR3 is TGTGCCAGCAGCTTGTTGGGACAGAACACCGGGGAGCTGTTTTTT. As protein: CASSLLGQNTGELFF.

The chain couples TRBV27 to TRBJ2-1, with D tentatively TRBD1 (6 bases). CDR1 MNHEY and CDR2 SMNVEV come from the germline V gene (reference sequence). V lost 8 bases and J lost 5, with 10 bases in between. This CDR3 spans 12 amino acids. The CDR3 protein is CASGTTHNEQFF. In DNA, the CDR3 is TGTGCCAGCGGGACAACCCACAATGAGCAGTTCTTC.

The chain employs TRBV4-1 and TRBJ2-1, with D possibly being TRBD2 (6 bases). Germline assignment: CDR1 MGHRA and CDR2 YSYEKL. Trimming left V 0 bases short and J 11 bases short, with 17 bases between. The CDR3 sequence is 15 residues long. The CDR3 spells CASSQDRFGGVKQFF. The DNA of the CDR3 is TGCGCCAGCAGCCAAGATCGTTTTGGCGGGGTAAAGCAGTTCTTC.

This clone was detected only a few times. The chain couples TRBV28 to TRBJ2-7; D is unclear. Trimming took 9 bases from V and 5 from J, leaving 11 bases between them. The CDR3 is 11 amino acids. The germline CDR1 and CDR2 sequences are MDHEN and SYDVKM. The CDR3 region is CASWFGHEQYF. CDR3 DNA: TGTGCCAGTTGGTTTGGGCACGAGCAGTACTTC.

The chain is built from TRBV4-2 and TRBJ2-3; D ambiguous. The V gene lost 0 bases and the J gene lost 0 bases, with 10 bases spanning the gap. Looked up from germline, CDR1 is LGHNA and CDR2 is YNFKEQ. The CDR3 length is 16 residues. CDR3 region: CASSQEEALSTDTQYF. For the CDR3, the DNA is TGTGCCAGCAGCCAAGAAGAAGCCCTTAGCACAGATACGCAGTATTTT.

The rearrangement uses TRBV4-1 and TRBJ2-7, with D possibly TRBD2 on 5 matching bases. V was clipped by 2 bases and J by 1 base, with 15 bases between them. Germline-derived CDR1 and CDR2 are MGHRA and YSYEKL. This CDR3 has 16 amino acids. The CDR3 reads CASSQLDPTSSYEQYF. The CDR3 DNA reads as TGCGCCAGCAGCCAACTTGACCCAACTAGTTCCTACGAGCAGTACTTC.